This entry is about one TCR beta chain. The data originate from a study of control samples from healthy donors and cancer patients. Trimming cost V 4 bases and J 3 bases; bases outside gene matches: 2. The CDR3 sequence is 14 residues long. CDR1 MNHEY and CDR2 SVGAGI come from the germline V gene. Generated by immunoSEQ multiplex PCR, the TCRdb table keeps only in-frame clones and is missing some. Of about 160,000 clones listed, just under 95% are singletons. This rearrangement joins TRBV6-5 to TRBJ2-2, with TRBD1 matching 7 bases. Specimen: blood. The clonotype originates from a woman aged 40 to 49 in good health. As DNA, the CDR3 is TGTGCCAGCAGTTGGACAGGAGACACCGGGGAGCTGTTTTTT. Translation gives CASSWTGDTGELFF.